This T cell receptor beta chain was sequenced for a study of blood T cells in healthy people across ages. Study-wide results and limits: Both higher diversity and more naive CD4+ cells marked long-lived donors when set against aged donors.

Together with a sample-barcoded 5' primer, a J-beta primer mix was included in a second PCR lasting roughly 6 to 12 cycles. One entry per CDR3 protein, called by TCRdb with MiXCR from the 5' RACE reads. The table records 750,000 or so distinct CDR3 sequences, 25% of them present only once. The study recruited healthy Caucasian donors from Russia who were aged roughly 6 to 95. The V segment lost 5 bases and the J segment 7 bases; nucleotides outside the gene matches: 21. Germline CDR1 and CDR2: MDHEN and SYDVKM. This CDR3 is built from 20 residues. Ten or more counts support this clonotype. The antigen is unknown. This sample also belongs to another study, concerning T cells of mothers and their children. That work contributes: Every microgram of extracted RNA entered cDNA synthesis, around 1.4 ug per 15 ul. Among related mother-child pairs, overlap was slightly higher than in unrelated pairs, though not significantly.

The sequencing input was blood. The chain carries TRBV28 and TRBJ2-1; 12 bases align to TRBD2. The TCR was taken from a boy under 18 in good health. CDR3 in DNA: TGTGCCAGCAGTCCCACCACGCCCATGTTGACTAGCGGGAGAAGGAATGAGCAGTTCTTC. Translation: CASSPTTPMLTSGRRNEQFF.